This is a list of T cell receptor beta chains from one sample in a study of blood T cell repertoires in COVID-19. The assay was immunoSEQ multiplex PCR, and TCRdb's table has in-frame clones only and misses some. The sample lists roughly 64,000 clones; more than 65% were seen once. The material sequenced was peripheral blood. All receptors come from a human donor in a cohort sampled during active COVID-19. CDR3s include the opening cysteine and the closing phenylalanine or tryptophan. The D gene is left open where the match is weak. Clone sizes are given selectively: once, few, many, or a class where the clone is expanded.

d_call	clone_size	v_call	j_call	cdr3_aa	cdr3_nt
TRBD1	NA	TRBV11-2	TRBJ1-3	CASSLQGAGNTIYF	TGTGCCAGCAGCTTACAGGGGGCTGGAAACACCATATATTTT
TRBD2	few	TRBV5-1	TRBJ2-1	CASSTAGAHNEQFF	TGCGCCAGCAGCACAGCGGGGGCCCACAATGAGCAGTTCTTC
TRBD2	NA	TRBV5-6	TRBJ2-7	CASSWGLAGGYEQYF	TGTGCCAGCAGCTGGGGACTAGCGGGGGGGTACGAGCAGTACTTC
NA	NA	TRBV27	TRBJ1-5	CASRLKSGQNQPQHF	TGTGCCAGCAGATTAAAATCGGGACAAAATCAGCCCCAGCATTTT
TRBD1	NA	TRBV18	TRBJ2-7	CASSPRQGHEQYF	TGTGCCAGCTCACCGCGACAGGGCCACGAGCAGTACTTC
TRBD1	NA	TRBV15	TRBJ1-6	CATSRDLGQGSSPLHF	TGTGCCACCAGCAGAGATTTAGGACAGGGTAGTTCACCCCTCCACTTT
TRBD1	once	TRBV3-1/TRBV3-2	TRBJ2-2	CASSPKDRGATGELFF	TGTGCCAGCAGTCCTAAGGACAGGGGGGCAACCGGGGAGCTGTTTTTT
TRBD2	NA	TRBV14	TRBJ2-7	CASSESGGSYEQYF	TGTGCCAGCAGCGAGAGCGGGGGCTCTTACGAGCAGTACTTC
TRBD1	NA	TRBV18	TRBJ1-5	CASSQGGGNQPQHF	TGTGCCAGCTCCCAAGGGGGCGGCAATCAGCCCCAGCATTTT
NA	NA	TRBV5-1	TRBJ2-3	CASSFPGSDTQYF	TGCGCCAGCAGCTTCCCCGGGAGCGATACGCAGTATTTT
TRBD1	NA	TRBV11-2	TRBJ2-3	CASRETGDTQYF	TGTGCCAGCAGAGAGACAGGGGATACGCAGTATTTT
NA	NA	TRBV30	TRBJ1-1	CAWSDNRVNTEAFF	TGTGCCTGGAGTGATAATCGGGTGAACACTGAAGCTTTCTTT
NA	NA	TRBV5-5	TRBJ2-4	CASSLGVSKNIQYF	TGTGCCAGCAGCTTGGGAGTTTCCAAAAACATTCAGTACTTC
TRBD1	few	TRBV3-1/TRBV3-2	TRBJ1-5	CASSQALGQGPQPQHF	TGTGCCAGCAGCCAGGCCTTGGGACAGGGCCCCCAGCCCCAGCATTTT
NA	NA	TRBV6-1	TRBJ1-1	CASSEAGKGAEAFF	TGTGCCAGCAGTGAAGCGGGGAAGGGGGCTGAAGCTTTCTTT
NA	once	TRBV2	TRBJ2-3	CATLGTGTSDTQYF	TGTGCCACCCTCGGGACTGGTACCTCAGATACGCAGTATTTT
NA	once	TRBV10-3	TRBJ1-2	CAISESNRDGYTF	TGTGCCATCAGTGAGTCCAACCGAGATGGCTACACCTTC
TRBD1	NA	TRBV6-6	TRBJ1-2	CASSPDRRNYGYTF	TGTGCCAGCAGCCCGGACAGGCGGAACTATGGCTACACCTTC
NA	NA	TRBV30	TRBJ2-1	CAWSGLDFEQFF	TGTGCCTGGAGTGGACTAGATTTTGAGCAGTTCTTC
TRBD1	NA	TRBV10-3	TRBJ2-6	CAISGRTGGFGANVLTF	TGTGCCATCAGTGGTAGGACAGGGGGCTTTGGGGCCAACGTCCTGACTTTC
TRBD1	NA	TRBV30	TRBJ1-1	CAWSSPQGASTEAFF	TGTGCCTGGAGTTCCCCCCAGGGGGCGAGCACTGAAGCTTTCTTT